This T cell receptor beta chain was captured in a study of blood T cell repertoires in COVID-19. Study at large: Acute and convalescent COVID-19 specimens originated in the United States, Italy and Spain.

In germline, CDR1 is LGHNA, CDR2 YSLEER. V was cut by 2 bases and J by 7 bases, with 14 bases left in between. The CDR3 has 15 residues. Clones were read by immunoSEQ multiplex PCR, and TCRdb kept only the in-frame ones, dropping some. Here the sample spans roughly 150,000 clones, around nine tenths being singletons. The sequencing sample was made of peripheral blood. The chain recombines TRBV4-3 with TRBJ2-2; D is unclear. The TCR comes from a man aged 45 to 65 who had recovered from COVID-19. For the CDR3, the DNA is TGCGCCAGCAGCCAATCCAGGAACGGTGGCGGGGAGCTGTTTTTT. It yields the protein CASSQSRNGGGELFF.